What follows describes a single T cell receptor beta chain. Profiling relied on immunoSEQ multiplex PCR, and the TCRdb table lists in-frame clones only, not all of them. Among around 16,000 clones listed, roughly 84% were seen once. Looked up from germline, CDR1 is GTSNPN and CDR2 is SVGIG (reference sequence). V lost 2 bases, J lost 6 bases, and 6 bases stayed unmatched. The CDR3 extends over 14 amino acids. The sample belongs to a study of T cell changes during pregnancy in multiple sclerosis. The J gene is TRBJ2-1, the V gene TRBV30, with TRBD1 matching over 8 bases. Sequencing used CD8+ T cells from peripheral blood mononuclear cells, obtained after pregnancy. The clonotype originates from a female donor in good health, enrolled as a control in a pregnancy study. DNA of the CDR3: TGTGCCTGGAGTCTAGGACAGGGTATCAATGAGCAGTTCTTC. This translates into CAWSLGQGINEQFF.